These 6 T cell receptor beta chains originate from one sample sequenced in a study of cytomegalovirus exposure and HLA in healthy donors. Both 60 Vbeta primers and 13 Jbeta primers went into the PCR. The repertoire was sequenced with immunoSEQ multiplex PCR; TCRdb's copy has only in-frame clones and lacks some. The sample has about 150,000 clones, under 85% seen once. The specimen sequenced was PBMCs. The receptors were gathered from a woman aged 40-49 years in good health and CMV-seropositive.

The chain uses TRBV7-6 and TRBJ2-7; 14 bases fit TRBD2. This CDR3 region has 15 residues. Germline CDR1 is SGHVS and CDR2 is FNYEAQ. V dropped 6 bases and J dropped 3; count of bases not matched to a gene: 4. The CDR3 loop is CASSRTSGGNYEQYF. In DNA form, the CDR3 reads TGTGCCAGCAGTCGGACTAGCGGGGGGAACTACGAGCAGTACTTC.

This clone came up many times. The V and J genes are TRBV6-5 and TRBJ2-1; 8 bases map to TRBD2. Per germline, CDR1 MNHEY and CDR2 SVGAGI. V lost 2 bases and J lost 7; bases outside the gene matches: 10. The CDR3 length is 16 residues. CDR3 nucleotides: TGTGCCAGCAGTTACCGTGGAGGGCGCGGGGGGAATGAGCAGTTCTTC. It is translated as CASSYRGGRGGNEQFF.

V and J are TRBV6-1 and TRBJ1-6, with 8 bases identical to TRBD1. This CDR3 has 16 residues. The junction had 11 bases not matched to a gene; V was cut back by 4 bases and J by 9 bases. CDR1 and CDR2 (germline): MNHNS, SASEGT. The CDR3 DNA reads as TGTGCCAGCAGTGCAAACGCAGGGGGCGCGGGTTCACCCCTCCACTTT. Amino acids: CASSANAGGAGSPLHF.

The rearrangement links TRBV6-1 to TRBJ1-4; unclear D gene. Trimming removed 9 bases from V and 0 bases from J, with 8 bases in between. This CDR3 comprises 13 residues. Germline V gene lookup returns CDR1 MNHNS and CDR2 SASEGT. The CDR3 DNA reads TGTGCCAGTGGCCTAGCAACTAATGAAAAACTGTTTTTT. Translating it yields CASGLATNEKLFF.

The genes are TRBV9 and TRBJ1-1; possibly TRBD1 for D (5 bases). V gave up 2 bases and J gave up 4 bases, with 15 bases separating them. CDR3 length: 15 amino acids. Germline values: CDR1 SGDLS, CDR2 YYNGEE. The CDR3 spells CASSVEGVGITEAFF. The CDR3 nucleotides read TGTGCCAGCAGCGTCGAAGGGGTGGGGATCACTGAAGCTTTCTTT.

V usage is TRBV7-3 and J usage is TRBJ2-2; 9 nucleotides align to TRBD2. Trimming cost V 5 bases and J 4 bases; bases outside gene matches: 2. In germline, CDR1 is SGHTA, CDR2 FQGTGA. This CDR3 comprises 14 residues. The CDR3 nucleotides read TGTGCCAGCAGCCCAGCGGGGGGCACCGGGGAGCTGTTTTTT. It encodes CASSPAGGTGELFF.